This T cell receptor beta chain was sequenced for a study of Graves' ophthalmopathy and Graves' hyperthyroidism. The V gene lost 1 base and the J gene lost 2 bases, with 12 bases spanning the gap. Germline V CDR1 and CDR2: SQVTM, ANQGSEA. The CDR3 spans 14 residues. Patients newly diagnosed with hyperthyroidism, under 2 months' duration, were aged 18 to 65, the study reports. The table lists this clonotype with many counts. The authors amplified TCR beta CDR3 regions, and they did so from RNA transcripts for repertoire sequencing. HTBI-primed first-round RT-PCR preceded second-round multiplex PCR. MiXCR, applied by TCRdb to the multiplex PCR reads, yields one record per CDR3 protein. The table records approximately 1.2 million distinct CDR3 sequences, less than 45% of them present only once.

Sequenced input: peripheral blood or thyroid tissue (not recorded which). The genes are TRBV29-1 and TRBJ2-7; possibly TRBD2 for D (6 bases). The clonotype originates from an adult man with Graves' hyperthyroidism. CDR3 sequence: CSVEGGEPPYEQYF. For the CDR3, the DNA is TGCAGCGTTGAAGGGGGGGAACCCCCCTACGAGCAGTACTTC.